A single sample gave rise to the 11 T cell receptor beta chains below, sequenced in a study of early stage breast cancer tumors (dated 2017 in TCRdb). The method was the immunoSEQ multiplex PCR assay. The immuneACCESS repertoire file appears here via TCRdb, limited to in-frame rearrangements. These files lack a portion of the clones; in checked studies, under half of the deficit traces to unresolved V genes, and the cause of the others is not known. For this sample the table gives roughly 7,900 clones, of which under 65% were detected only once. In total, the top ten clones hold roughly 7.2% of the sample. Specimen: breast tumor tissue. The receptors derive from a person aged 70 to 79 with breast cancer.

Concerning this clone itself: The junction differs from germline at one of its ends, possibly a read error. The chain is built from TRBV5-3 and TRBJ1-5; no firm D call. TRBV5-3 is classed as an ORF, of uncertain function. This CDR3 comprises 14 residues. The CDR3 sequence: CASSLGSVNQPQHF. CDR3 sequence (DNA): TGTGCCAGCAGCTTGGGCTCGGTTAATCAGCCCCAGCATTTT.

This chain joins TRBV5-1 and TRBJ1-3; 8 nucleotides agree with TRBD1. The V gene end was trimmed by 0 bases and the J gene end by 1 base; junction bases not matched to a gene: 12. Germline CDR1 and CDR2: SGHRS and YFSETQ. This CDR3 comprises 19 residues. CDR3 loop: CASSLVPGGRSQSGNTIYF. CDR3 nucleotide sequence: TGCGCCAGCAGCTTGGTCCCAGGGGGCCGATCTCAATCTGGAAACACCATATATTTT.

This clone was observed once. The rearrangement uses TRBV4-3 and TRBJ2-5; 8 bases fit TRBD2. Germline CDR1 reads LGHNA; CDR2 reads YSLEER. CDR3 length equals 18 residues. J was trimmed by 2 bases and V by 0 bases; bases with no gene match: 11. CDR3 residues: CASSQDYMGAGAQETQYF. CDR3 DNA: TGCGCCAGCAGCCAAGACTATATGGGAGCGGGGGCTCAAGAGACCCAGTACTTC.

The rearrangement uses TRBV7-8 and TRBJ1-1; D is perhaps TRBD1 (5 bases). Germline-derived CDR1 and CDR2 are SGHVS and FQNEAQ. Trimming stripped 0 bases from V and 1 base from J, with 6 bases between. CDR3 length equals 14 residues. The DNA for the CDR3 is TGTGCCAGCAGCTTAGCCGGACAGAACACTGAAGCTTTCTTT. Protein sequence: CASSLAGQNTEAFF. The full variable domain, its missing parts supplied by reference TRBV7-8 and TRBJ1-1, is GAGVSQSPRYKVAKRGQDVALRCDPISGHVSLFWYQQALGQGPEFLTYFQNEAQLDKSGLPSDRFFAERPEGSVSTLKIQRTQQEDSAVYLCASSLAGQNTEAFFGQGTRLTVV.

The V gene is TRBV18, the J gene TRBJ2-3; D gene uncertain. The length of the CDR3 is 14 residues. Germline assignment: CDR1 KGHSH and CDR2 LQKENI. V shed 8 bases and J shed 10 bases, with 22 bases lying between them. In nucleotides, the CDR3 is TGTGCCAGCCGGAGCTCCGCACCCTCTGCCCCGCAGTATTTT. Encoded protein: CASRSSAPSAPQYF.

This clone was detected a few times. The genes are TRBV5-1 and TRBJ2-3, with D maybe TRBD2 (5 bases). Trimming cost V 4 bases and J 1 base, with 13 bases left between them. There are 15 residues in the CDR3. Germline V gene sequence: CDR1 SGHRS, CDR2 YFSETQ. CDR3 DNA sequence: TGCGCCAGCAGCCCGACTATAGTGGGCACAGATACGCAGTATTTT. This sequence encodes CASSPTIVGTDTQYF.

The rearrangement joins TRBV7-3 to TRBJ2-7; TRBD2 matches 7 bases. The V gene end was trimmed by 2 bases and the J gene end by 2 bases; junction bases not matched to a gene: 6. The CDR3 runs 15 residues. Germline V lookup: CDR1 SGHTA, CDR2 FQGTGA. CDR3 region: CASSLGGGPTYEQYF. In DNA, the CDR3 is TGTGCCAGCAGCTTAGGGGGGGGTCCGACCTACGAGCAGTACTTC.

This chain's CDR3 is CASSPLTGGANVLTF. DNA of the CDR3: TGTGCCAGCAGTCCCCTTACAGGCGGGGCCAACGTCCTGACTTTC. The chain uses TRBV9 and TRBJ2-6, with D maybe TRBD1 (5 bases). Germline CDR1 SGDLS, CDR2 YYNGEE. Trimming shortened V by 5 bases and J by 4 bases, and 13 bases separated the two germline ends. The CDR3 is 15 residues long. Full variable domain (missing parts from reference TRBV9 and TRBJ2-6): DSGVTQTPKHLITATGQRVTLRCSPRSGDLSVYWYQQSLDQGLQFLIQYYNGEERAKGNILERFSAQQFPDLHSELNLSSLELGDSALYFCASSPLTGGANVLTFGAGSRLTVL.

The V gene is TRBV2, the J gene TRBJ1-5, with D possibly being TRBD1 (5 bases). Trimming left V 4 bases short and J 3 bases short, with 7 bases between. The germline gives CDR1 SNHLY, CDR2 FYNNEI. The CDR3 has 13 amino acids. CDR3 nucleotide sequence: TGTGCCAGCAGTGGGGGCGCCAATCAGCCCCAGCATTTT. Its protein is CASSGGANQPQHF.

Only a few counts were recorded for this clone. In DNA, the CDR3 is TGTGCCAGCAGTTACTCGACAGATTACTATGGCTACACCTTC. This sequence encodes CASSYSTDYYGYTF. The V and J genes are TRBV6-5 and TRBJ1-2; D is possibly TRBD1 (5 bases). The CDR3 covers 14 residues. The germline CDR1 and CDR2 sequences are MNHEY and SVGAGI. Between the trimmed V and J ends, which lost 0 bases and 3 bases, there was a span of 8 bases.

This clone was counted a few times. V and J are TRBV29-1 and TRBJ1-1; D might be TRBD1 (6 bases). The CDR3 has 13 residues. Trimming removed 6 bases at V and 0 bases at J, with 11 bases between. Germline CDR1 reads SQVTM; CDR2 reads ANQGSEA. The CDR3 bases are TGCAGCGTCGCGGACAGCTTGAACACTGAAGCTTTCTTT. Amino acid sequence: CSVADSLNTEAFF.